Each of the 24 T cell receptor beta chains below was sequenced from the same sample in a study of OX40 agonist ivuxolimab in advanced cancers. The assay was immunoSEQ multiplex PCR, and TCRdb's table has in-frame clones only and misses some. Of approximately 90,000 clones in the sample, more than 80% were seen once. The sequenced sample was CD4+ or CD8+ T cells sorted from blood, obtained in a trial of the OX40 agonist ivuxolimab. These receptors all come from an adult with an advanced solid tumor such as melanoma, head and neck, liver or kidney cancer.

The chain joins TRBV28 to TRBJ2-1; maybe TRBD1 (6 bases). Germline CDR1 MDHEN, CDR2 SYDVKM. The CDR3 consists of 16 residues. V was shortened by 5 bases and J by 8 bases, with 22 bases between the two germline ends. The CDR3 spells CASSPTGQLGSHEQFF. Here the CDR3 DNA reads TGTGCCAGCAGTCCTACAGGACAGTTGGGGTCGCATGAGCAGTTCTTC.

V is TRBV27 and J is TRBJ2-3; possible D gene TRBD1, 7 bases. Trimming took 5 bases from V and 1 from J, leaving 13 bases between them. This CDR3 is built from 15 residues. The germline V gene encodes CDR1 MNHEY and CDR2 SMNVEV (reference sequence). The CDR3 nucleotides read TGTGCCAGCAGTGCGGGACAGTTTCGCACAGATACGCAGTATTTT. Amino acid sequence: CASSAGQFRTDTQYF.

The J gene is TRBJ2-7, the V gene TRBV10-2, with D perhaps TRBD1 (5 bases). The germline V gene encodes CDR1 WSHSY and CDR2 SAAADI. The CDR3 is made up of 12 amino acids. Trimming removed 4 bases from V and 4 bases from J, with 8 bases in between. This CDR3 reads CASSVQGYEQYF. The CDR3 DNA follows: TGCGCCAGCAGTGTCCAGGGATACGAGCAGTACTTC.

V gene TRBV6-5 combines with J gene TRBJ2-7, with a weak D call TRBD2 (5 bases). V was shortened by 6 bases and J by 3 bases, with 15 bases between the two germline ends. Germline loops: CDR1 MNHEY, CDR2 SVGAGI. The CDR3 spans 14 residues. The CDR3: CASSRGLNVYEQYF. The CDR3 coding sequence is TGTGCCAGCAGCCGAGGGCTAAACGTCTACGAGCAGTACTTC.

The chain joins TRBV28 to TRBJ1-1; D is perhaps TRBD1 (6 bases). The V gene's germline CDR1 is MDHEN and CDR2 SYDVKM. V was clipped by 11 bases and J by 3 bases, with 16 bases between them. The CDR3 spans 13 residues. The CDR3 nucleotides are TGTGCCGTCCAGCGGGGGCAGGACACTGAAGCTTTCTTT. This codes for CAVQRGQDTEAFF.

In regard to this clone: The conserved final phenylalanine or tryptophan is absent from the CDR3, which likely points to a read error. The gene calls are TRBV27 and TRBJ1-2; the match to TRBD1 covers 8 bases. From germline, CDR1 is MNHEY and CDR2 SMNVEV (reference sequence). With 3 bases clipped from V and 4 bases from J, the junction kept 7 bases outside the gene matches. The CDR3 extends over 15 amino acids. CDR3 region: CASSLGGQGLYGYTL. The DNA for the CDR3 is TGTGCCAGCAGTTTGGGAGGACAGGGCCTCTATGGCTACACCCTC.

This clone was recorded only once. V usage is TRBV7-2 and J usage is TRBJ1-1; D remains unclear. V lost 5 bases to trimming and J lost 1 base, with 11 bases between them. Germline-derived CDR1 and CDR2 are SGHTA and FQGNSA. This CDR3 region has 14 residues. CDR3: CASSPRSGNTEAFF. The CDR3 DNA reads TGTGCCAGCAGCCCCCGGTCGGGGAACACTGAAGCTTTCTTT.

The V gene is TRBV7-9, the J gene TRBJ2-4; D is undetermined. The germline gives CDR1 SEHNR, CDR2 FQNEAQ (reference sequence). Trimming took off 1 base at V and 8 bases at J, with 6 bases between the two ends. The CDR3 extends over 12 amino acids. The CDR3 bases are TGTGCCAGCAGCTTAGGTGCGGACATTCAGTACTTC. Its translation is CASSLGADIQYF.

The chain combines TRBV11-2 with TRBJ1-3, with D hard to call. Germline-derived CDR1 and CDR2 are SGHAT and FQNNGV. Deletions cut 1 base from V and 2 bases from J, with 9 bases between. This CDR3 is built from 15 residues. The CDR3 spells CASSLGVSPGNTIYF. In DNA form, the CDR3 reads TGTGCCAGCAGCTTAGGTGTAAGCCCTGGAAACACCATATATTTT.

The chain couples TRBV9 to TRBJ2-7; possible D gene TRBD1, 6 bases. This CDR3 contains 14 residues. The germline V and J ends were trimmed by 4 bases and 2 bases, with 13 bases remaining between them. CDR1 is SGDLS, CDR2 YYNGEE, per germline. CDR3: CASSPGEGAYEQYF. CDR3 DNA sequence: TGTGCCAGCAGCCCCGGTGAGGGGGCCTACGAGCAGTACTTC.

The gene calls are TRBV7-2 and TRBJ2-7; D might be TRBD2 (6 bases). There are 15 residues in the CDR3. In germline, CDR1 is SGHTA, CDR2 FQGNSA. Trimming pared 4 bases from V and 1 base from J, leaving 14 bases between. CDR3 in DNA: TGTGCCAGCAGCTCCGGCCTAGCGAGATCCTACGAGCAGTACTTC. Residues: CASSSGLARSYEQYF. The variable domain in full, with the rest retrieved from reference TRBV7-2 and TRBJ2-7, is GAGVSQSPSNKVTEKGKDVELRCDPISGHTALYWYRQSLGQGLEFLIYFQGNSAPDKSGLPSDRFSAERTGGSVSTLTIQRTQQEDSAVYLCASSSGLARSYEQYFGPGTRLTVT.

The rearrangement links TRBV28 to TRBJ2-6; D may be TRBD2 (5 bases). The germline V gene encodes CDR1 MDHEN and CDR2 SYDVKM. The V and J ends lost 7 bases and 0 bases respectively, with 10 bases between them. This CDR3 spans 15 amino acids. The DNA of the CDR3 is TGTGCCAGCACCGTGAGGGACTCTGGGGCCAACGTCCTGACTTTC. It yields the protein CASTVRDSGANVLTF.

This chain links TRBV5-4 with TRBJ2-7; 7 positions match TRBD2. This CDR3 has 12 amino acids. CDR1 SGHNT and CDR2 YYREEE come from the germline V gene (reference sequence). V lost 4 bases to trimming and J lost 12 bases; unmatched junction nucleotides: 10. DNA for the CDR3: TGTGCCAGCAGCCTACAGAGCGGGGCCCGGTACTTC. Its translation: CASSLQSGARYF. The full variable domain, completed using reference TRBV5-4 and TRBJ2-7, is ETGVTQSPTHLIKTRGQQVTLRCSSQSGHNTVSWYQQALGQGPQFIFQYYREEENGRGNFPPRFSGLQFPNYSSELNVNALELDDSALYLCASSLQSGARYFGPGTRLTVT.

The chain has TRBV10-2 and TRBJ2-1; D may be TRBD2 (6 bases). The germline V gene encodes CDR1 WSHSY and CDR2 SAAADI. The length of the CDR3 is 15 residues. V dropped 6 bases and J dropped 0 bases, with 12 bases sitting between them. Here the CDR3 DNA reads TGCGCCAGCAGGGACTATCTGGGCTCCTACAATGAGCAGTTCTTC. This codes for CASRDYLGSYNEQFF.

This rearrangement joins TRBV15 to TRBJ2-1; D remains ambiguous. CDR1 is LNHNV, CDR2 YYDKDF, per germline (reference sequence). The CDR3 consists of 15 residues. The V gene lost 0 bases and the J gene lost 2 bases, with 8 bases spanning the gap. The CDR3 here is CATSRDPAAYNEQFF. DNA for the CDR3: TGTGCCACCAGCAGAGATCCTGCGGCCTACAATGAGCAGTTCTTC.

This rearrangement joins TRBV5-1 to TRBJ2-2; the D gene is possibly TRBD1 (6 bases). Per germline, CDR1 SGHRS and CDR2 YFSETQ. CDR3 length: 16 residues. The ends were cut back, 4 bases at V and 2 bases at J, with 15 bases in the middle. In DNA form, the CDR3 reads TGCGCCAGCAGCCTGGCGACAGGCCTAAACACCGGGGAGCTGTTTTTT. Protein: CASSLATGLNTGELFF.

The CDR3 DNA reads TGTGCCAGCAGTTCCCCCGGGACAGACTACTATGGCTACACCTTC. Protein product: CASSSPGTDYYGYTF. The J gene is TRBJ1-2, the V gene TRBV27; 7 bases match TRBD1. J was trimmed by 3 bases and V by 4 bases; bases with no gene match: 8. Germline loops: CDR1 MNHEY, CDR2 SMNVEV (reference sequence). This CDR3 spans 15 amino acids.

The chain joins TRBV5-6 to TRBJ2-7, with TRBD1 identical over 9 bases. This CDR3 spans 15 amino acids. The J segment lost 2 bases and the V segment lost 0 bases, leaving 3 bases of the junction unmatched. In germline, CDR1 is SGHDT, CDR2 YYEEEE. The CDR3, as DNA: TGTGCCAGCAGCTTGGGGGACAGGGTCCCCTACGAGCAGTACTTC. Residues: CASSLGDRVPYEQYF.

V usage is TRBV9 and J usage is TRBJ2-3, with 10 bases aligning to TRBD1. The V and J ends lost 2 bases and 6 bases, in that order; junction bases with no gene match: 3. This CDR3 has 14 amino acids. Germline V gene data show CDR1 as SGDLS and CDR2 as YYNGEE. The CDR3 is CASSVGQGFDTQYF. The CDR3 nucleotides are TGTGCCAGCAGCGTGGGACAGGGGTTTGATACGCAGTATTTT.

The V gene is TRBV7-3, the J gene TRBJ1-4; possibly TRBD1 for D (6 bases). CDR1 is SGHTA, CDR2 FQGTGA, per germline. The V end was cut by 5 bases, the J end by 5 bases, with 18 bases between. CDR3 length: 16 amino acids. CDR3 nucleotide sequence: TGTGCCAGCAGCGAAATGCTCCCCGGACAGAATGAAAAACTGTTTTTT. Translation: CASSEMLPGQNEKLFF.

The rearrangement joins TRBV18 to TRBJ2-2; no definite D call. The CDR3 has 12 residues. V lost 5 bases, J lost 6 bases, and 7 bases lay in between. Germline V gene data show CDR1 as KGHSH and CDR2 as LQKENI. The DNA of the CDR3 is TGTGCCAGCTCAGCCGGATCCGGGGAGCTGTTTTTT. Amino acids: CASSAGSGELFF.

The chain carries TRBV5-1 and TRBJ2-7, with D unresolved. This CDR3 has 14 residues. Germline lookup yields CDR1 SGHRS and CDR2 YFSETQ. The V end was cut by 6 bases, the J end by 0 bases, with 13 bases between. The CDR3 DNA reads as TGCGCCAGCACCACCGGGCCGAGCTCCTACGAGCAGTACTTC. Encoded protein: CASTTGPSSYEQYF.

This chain links TRBV28 with TRBJ1-5; 8 nucleotides agree with TRBD1. Germline CDR1 reads MDHEN; CDR2 reads SYDVKM. This CDR3 has 15 amino acids. Germline trimming cut 8 bases from V and 11 bases from J; bases unmatched to any gene: 17. The CDR3: CASDPAGTGFISQHF. Written as DNA, the CDR3 is TGTGCCAGCGATCCTGCCGGGACAGGCTTTATTTCCCAGCATTTT.

The chain recombines TRBV11-2 with TRBJ2-2; 7 bases are a match to TRBD1. The CDR3 consists of 16 residues. Per the germline V gene, CDR1 is SGHAT and CDR2 is FQNNGV. The trim removed 1 base at V and 6 bases at J, leaving 8 bases unmatched. Here the CDR3 reads CASSLAPGTASGELFF. The CDR3 DNA is TGTGCCAGCAGCTTAGCCCCGGGGACAGCGTCCGGGGAGCTGTTTTTT.